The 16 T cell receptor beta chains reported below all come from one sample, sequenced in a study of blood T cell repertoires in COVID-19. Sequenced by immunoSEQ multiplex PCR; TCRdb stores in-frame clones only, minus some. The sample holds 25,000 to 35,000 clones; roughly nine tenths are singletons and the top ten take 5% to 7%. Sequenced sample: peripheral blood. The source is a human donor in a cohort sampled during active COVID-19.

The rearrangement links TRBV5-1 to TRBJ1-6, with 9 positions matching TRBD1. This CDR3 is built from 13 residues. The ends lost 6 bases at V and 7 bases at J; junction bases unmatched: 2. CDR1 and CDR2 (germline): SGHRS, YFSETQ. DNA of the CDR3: TGCGCCAGCACACAGGGGGCAAATTCACCCCTCCACTTT. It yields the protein CASTQGANSPLHF.

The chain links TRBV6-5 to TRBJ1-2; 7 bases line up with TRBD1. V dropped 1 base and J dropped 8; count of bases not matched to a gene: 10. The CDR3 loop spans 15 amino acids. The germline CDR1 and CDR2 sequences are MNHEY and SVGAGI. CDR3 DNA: TGTGCCAGCAGTTACTTACGACAGGGAGCGACAGGCTACACCTTC. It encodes CASSYLRQGATGYTF.

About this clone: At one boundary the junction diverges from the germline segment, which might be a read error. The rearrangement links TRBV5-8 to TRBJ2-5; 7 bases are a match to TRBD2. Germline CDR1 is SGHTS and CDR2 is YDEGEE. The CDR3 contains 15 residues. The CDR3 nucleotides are TGTGCCAGCAACTTGTTGGGGGGGTTTGGAGAGACCCAGTACTTC. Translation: CASNLLGGFGETQYF. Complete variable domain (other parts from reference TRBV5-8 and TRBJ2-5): EAGVTQSPTHLIKTRGQQATLRCSPISGHTSVYWYQQALGLGLQFLLWYDEGEERNRGNFPPRFSGRQFPNYSSELNVNALELEDSALYLCASNLLGGFGETQYFGPGTRLLVL.

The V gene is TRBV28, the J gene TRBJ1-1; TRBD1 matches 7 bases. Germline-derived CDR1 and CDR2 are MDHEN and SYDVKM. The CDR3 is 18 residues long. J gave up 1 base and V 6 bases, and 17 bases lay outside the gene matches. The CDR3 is CASSPSPISTGRNTEAFF. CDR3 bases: TGTGCCAGCAGCCCATCCCCCATCTCGACAGGGCGGAACACTGAAGCTTTCTTT.

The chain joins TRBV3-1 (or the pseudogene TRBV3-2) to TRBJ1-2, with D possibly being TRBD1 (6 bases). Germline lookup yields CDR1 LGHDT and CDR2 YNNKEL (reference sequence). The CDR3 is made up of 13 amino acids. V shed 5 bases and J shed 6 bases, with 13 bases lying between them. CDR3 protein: CASSSRGGHGYTF. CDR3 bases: TGTGCCAGCAGCTCCCGTGGGGGCCATGGCTACACCTTC.

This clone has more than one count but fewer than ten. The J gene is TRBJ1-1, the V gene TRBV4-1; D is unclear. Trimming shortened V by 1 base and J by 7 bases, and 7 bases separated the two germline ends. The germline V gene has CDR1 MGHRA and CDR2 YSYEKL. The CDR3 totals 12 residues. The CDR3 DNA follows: TGCGCCAGCAGCCAAGGGGCAGATGAAGCTTTCTTT. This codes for CASSQGADEAFF.

CDR3 sequence reads: CSSGGLGAYNEQFF. The CDR3 DNA reads as TGCAGCTCAGGGGGCCTAGGTGCCTACAATGAGCAGTTCTTC. The chain carries TRBV29-1 and TRBJ2-1; 8 bases map to TRBD1. CDR3 length equals 14 residues. Per germline, CDR1 SQVTM and CDR2 ANQGSEA. V was clipped by 8 bases and J by 2 bases; unmatched bases: 8.

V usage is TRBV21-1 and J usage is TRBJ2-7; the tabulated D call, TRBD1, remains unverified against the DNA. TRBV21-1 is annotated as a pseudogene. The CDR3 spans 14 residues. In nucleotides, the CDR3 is TGTGCCAGCGGACAGGGCAAGAGTTCCTACGAGCAGTACGTC. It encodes CASGQGKSSYEQYV.

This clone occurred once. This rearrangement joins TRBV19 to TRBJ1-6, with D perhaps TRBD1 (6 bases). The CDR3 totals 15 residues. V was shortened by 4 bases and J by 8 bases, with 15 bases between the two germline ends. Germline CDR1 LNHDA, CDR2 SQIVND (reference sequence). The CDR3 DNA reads TGTGCCAGTAGTAAACAGGGCTGGGGGTATTCACCCCTCCACTTT. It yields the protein CASSKQGWGYSPLHF.

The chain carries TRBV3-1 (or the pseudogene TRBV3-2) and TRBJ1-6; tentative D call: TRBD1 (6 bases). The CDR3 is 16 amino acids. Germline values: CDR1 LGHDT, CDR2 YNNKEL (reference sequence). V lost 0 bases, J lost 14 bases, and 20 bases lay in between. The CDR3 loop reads CASSQDSGAPGLTLHF. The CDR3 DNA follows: TGTGCCAGCAGCCAAGATTCAGGGGCGCCCGGGTTAACCCTCCACTTT.

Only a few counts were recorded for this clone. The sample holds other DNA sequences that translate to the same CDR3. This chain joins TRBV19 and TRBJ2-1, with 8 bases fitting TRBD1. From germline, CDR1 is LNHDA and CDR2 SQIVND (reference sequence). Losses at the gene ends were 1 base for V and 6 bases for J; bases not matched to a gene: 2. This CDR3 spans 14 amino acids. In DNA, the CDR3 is TGTGCCAGTAGTATAGGGACAGGGACCAATGAGCAGTTCTTC. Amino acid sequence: CASSIGTGTNEQFF.

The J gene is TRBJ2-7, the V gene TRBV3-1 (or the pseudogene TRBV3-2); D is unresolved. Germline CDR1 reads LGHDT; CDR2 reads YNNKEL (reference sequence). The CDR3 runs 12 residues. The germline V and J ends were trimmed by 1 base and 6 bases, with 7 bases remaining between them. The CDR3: CASSQAVGEQYV. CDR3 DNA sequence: TGTGCCAGCAGCCAAGCTGTCGGCGAGCAGTACGTC.

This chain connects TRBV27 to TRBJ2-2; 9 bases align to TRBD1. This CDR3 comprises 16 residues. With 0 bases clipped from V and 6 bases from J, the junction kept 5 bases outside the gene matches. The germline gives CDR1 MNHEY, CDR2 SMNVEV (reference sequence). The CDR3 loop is CASSLSGGTGSGELFF. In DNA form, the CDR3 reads TGTGCCAGCAGTTTATCGGGCGGGACAGGGTCCGGGGAGCTGTTTTTT.

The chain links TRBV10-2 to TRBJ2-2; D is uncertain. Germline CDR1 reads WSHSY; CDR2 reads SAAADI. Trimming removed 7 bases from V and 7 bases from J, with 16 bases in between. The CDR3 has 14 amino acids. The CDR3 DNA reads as TGCGCCAGCATCTCCCACGGCCGAGGCGGGGAGCTGTTTTTT. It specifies CASISHGRGGELFF.

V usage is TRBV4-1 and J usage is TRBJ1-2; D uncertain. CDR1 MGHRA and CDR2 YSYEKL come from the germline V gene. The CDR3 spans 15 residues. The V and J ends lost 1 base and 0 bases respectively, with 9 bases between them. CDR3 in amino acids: CASSQGSLANYGYTF. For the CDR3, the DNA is TGCGCCAGCAGCCAAGGGTCGTTAGCTAACTATGGCTACACCTTC.

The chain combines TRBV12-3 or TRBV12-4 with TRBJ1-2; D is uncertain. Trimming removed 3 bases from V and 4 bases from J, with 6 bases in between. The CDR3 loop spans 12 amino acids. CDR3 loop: CASSFFSYGYTF. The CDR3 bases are TGTGCCAGCAGTTTCTTTTCCTATGGCTACACCTTC.